This is a list of T cell receptor beta chains from one sample in a study of T cells in Graves' hyperthyroidism and ophthalmopathy. TCRdb itself ran the multiplex PCR reads through MiXCR, one entry per CDR3 protein. The profile covers under 550,000 distinct CDR3 sequences, with roughly an eighth appearing a single time and less than 6.5% taken by the ten largest. Sequenced material: blood. The receptor set was obtained from a woman between 18 and 29 years old with Graves' hyperthyroidism. Each CDR3 is given with its conserved first and last residue. The D gene is left open where the match is weak. Rows may omit the clone size; those that give it use once, few, many or a size class.

clone_size	d_call	v_call	j_call	cdr3_aa	cdr3_nt
many	TRBD1	TRBV12-5	TRBJ1-1	CASGLVEHPRQGGFKGTEAFF	TGTGCTAGTGGTTTGGTAGAACATCCCAGACAGGGAGGGTTTAAGGGGACTGAAGCTTTCTTT
few	-	TRBV27	TRBJ2-7	CASSSGAGGDEQYF	TGTGCCAGCAGTTCAGGGGCAGGGGGGGACGAGCAGTACTTC
few	TRBD2	TRBV12-3/TRBV12-4	TRBJ2-2	CASSPRDGLAGDPNTGELFF	TGTGCCAGCAGTCCCCGGGATGGGCTAGCGGGAGATCCGAACACCGGGGAGCTGTTTTTT
-	TRBD1	TRBV30	TRBJ1-1	CAWGQGGTEAFF	TGTGCCTGGGGACAGGGGGGAACTGAAGCTTTCTTT
many	-	TRBV29-1	TRBJ2-7	CSADVQGPEQYF	TGCAGCGCCGACGTACAGGGTCCCGAGCAGTACTTC
few	-	TRBV7-9	TRBJ1-1	CASSHSDRNSEAFF	TGTGCCAGCAGCCATAGTGACCGGAACAGTGAAGCTTTCTTT
many	-	TRBV28	TRBJ1-4	CASSLAGATNEKLFF	TGTGCCAGCAGTTTAGCAGGGGCAACTAATGAAAAACTGTTTTTT
many	TRBD1	TRBV18	TRBJ2-1	CASSPNMGQVNNEQFF	TGTGCCAGCTCACCGAACATGGGACAGGTAAACAATGAGCAGTTCTTC
-	-	TRBV19	TRBJ1-1	CASSPHRSLNTEAFF	TGTGCCAGTAGTCCGCATCGAAGTCTGAACACTGAAGCTTTCTTT
few	-	TRBV20-1	TRBJ2-1	CSARVSDYNEQFF	TGCAGTGCTAGAGTATCGGACTACAATGAGCAGTTCTTC
-	-	TRBV18	TRBJ1-1	CASSPISAVSQAFF	TGTGCCAGCTCACCTATATCCGCCGTGTCTCAAGCTTTCTTT
many	-	TRBV20-1	TRBJ1-2	CSASGHPEDGYTF	TGCAGTGCTAGTGGGCACCCCGAGGATGGCTACACCTTC
many	-	TRBV7-8	TRBJ2-3	CASNGRLARDTQYF	TGTGCCAGCAACGGGCGGCTAGCGCGAGATACGCAGTATTTT
many	-	TRBV19	TRBJ1-5	CASSLPGGRKDQPQHF	TGTGCCAGTAGCCTCCCGGGAGGGCGTAAGGATCAGCCCCAGCATTTT
many	-	TRBV7-2	TRBJ1-2	CASSNPTEYGYTF	TGTGCCAGCAGCAATCCAACAGAGTATGGCTACACCTTC
few	TRBD1	TRBV19	TRBJ2-7	CASSMYRGPYEQYF	TGTGCCAGTAGTATGTATAGGGGGCCCTACGAGCAGTACTTC
many	-	TRBV20-1	TRBJ2-1	CSAQKGRGEQFF	TGCAGTGCCCAGAAGGGCAGGGGTGAGCAGTTCTTC
few	-	TRBV7-9	TRBJ2-7	CASSFSGVRSYEQYF	TGTGCCAGCAGCTTCTCAGGGGTTCGGTCCTACGAGCAGTACTTC
few	-	TRBV5-1	TRBJ2-5	CASSRWAGETQYF	TGCGCCAGCAGCAGGTGGGCGGGAGAGACCCAGTACTTC
many	-	TRBV27	TRBJ1-2	CASSSGSGYGYTF	TGTGCCAGCTCGAGCGGGTCGGGGTATGGCTACACCTTC
-	TRBD1	TRBV11-1	TRBJ1-1	CASSFRGRSGLTEAFF	TGTGCCAGCAGCTTCAGGGGGCGATCCGGGTTGACTGAAGCTTTCTTT
few	-	TRBV4-2	TRBJ2-1	CASRPPGSGSYNEQFF	TGTGCCAGCAGACCCCCCGGGTCGGGGTCCTACAATGAGCAGTTCTTC
-	-	TRBV7-2	TRBJ1-2	CASSLTPRDGYGYTF	TGTGCCAGCAGCTTAACCCCCCGTGATGGCTATGGCTACACCTTC
few	TRBD2	TRBV19	TRBJ2-2	CAIGTSGTNTGELFF	TGTGCCATTGGGACTAGCGGGACGAACACCGGGGAGCTGTTTTTT
many	TRBD2	TRBV3-1	TRBJ2-5	CASSPTSGRETQYF	TGTGCCAGCAGCCCTACTAGCGGGAGGGAGACCCAGTACTTC
many	-	TRBV7-9	TRBJ2-3	CASSHRDGSTDTQYF	TGTGCCAGCAGCCACCGGGACGGAAGCACAGATACGCAGTATTTT
many	-	TRBV6-6	TRBJ2-1	CASSYSPRWDNNEQFF	TGTGCCAGCAGTTACTCCCCCCGTTGGGACAACAATGAGCAGTTCTTC
-	-	TRBV25-1	TRBJ2-6	CASSNPGAGANVLTF	TGTGCCAGCAGCAACCCAGGGGCTGGGGCCAACGTCCTGACTTTC
-	-	TRBV29-1	TRBJ2-7	CSVSTSYEQYF	TGCAGCGTTTCTACTAGCTACGAGCAGTACTTC
-	TRBD1	TRBV19	TRBJ1-6	CASSTGTVLWDSPLHF	TGTGCCAGTAGCACCGGGACAGTCTTATGGGATTCACCCCTCCACTTT
many	-	TRBV7-9	TRBJ2-7	CASGRDSLYEQYF	TGTGCCAGCGGCCGGGACTCCCTCTACGAGCAGTACTTC
many	-	TRBV6-6	TRBJ1-5	CASSYFSQTYSQPQHF	TGTGCCAGCAGTTACTTTTCGCAAACCTATTCTCAGCCCCAGCATTTT
many	-	TRBV28	TRBJ1-2	CASSSSPSKGYTF	TGTGCCAGCAGTTCTTCCCCTTCGAAGGGCTACACCTTC
-	TRBD2	TRBV7-9	TRBJ2-5	CASSPPGTSGGPPETQYF	TGTGCCAGCAGCCCGCCGGGGACCTCGGGAGGGCCCCCGGAGACCCAGTACTTC
many	-	TRBV27	TRBJ1-5	CASSWGEGQPQHF	TGTGCCAGCAGTTGGGGGGAGGGACAGCCCCAGCATTTT
many	-	TRBV3-1	TRBJ1-6	CASSRQDSPLHF	TGTGCCAGCAGTCGCCAGGATTCACCCCTCCACTTT
many	-	TRBV28	TRBJ1-1	CASRPPGEWANTEAFF	TGTGCCAGCAGACCACCAGGGGAATGGGCGAACACTGAAGCTTTCTTT
many	TRBD1	TRBV7-9	TRBJ2-1	CASSGGTGALGRSYNEQFF	TGTGCCAGCAGCGGGGGGACAGGTGCTTTGGGTCGGTCCTACAATGAGCAGTTCTTC
many	-	TRBV12-3/TRBV12-4	TRBJ2-5	CASSLNQETQYF	TGTGCCAGCAGTTTAAACCAAGAGACCCAGTACTTC
-	-	TRBV6-2/TRBV6-3	TRBJ1-2	CASSYTSKGYTF	TGTGCCAGCAGTTACACCTCAAAGGGCTACACCTTC
many	TRBD1	TRBV2	TRBJ1-5	CASADRGNSNQPQHF	TGTGCCAGTGCGGACAGGGGTAATAGCAATCAGCCCCAGCATTTT
few	TRBD2	TRBV19	TRBJ2-1	CATGRRAGVSNEQFF	TGTGCCACCGGAAGGAGAGCGGGAGTGTCAAATGAGCAGTTCTTC
-	TRBD2	TRBV24-1	TRBJ2-7	CATSERTSGLPYEQYF	TGTGCCACCAGTGAGCGGACTAGCGGGCTGCCTTACGAGCAGTACTTC
many	-	TRBV20-1	TRBJ1-6	CSARDEGRSYNSPLHF	TGCAGTGCTAGAGATGAAGGGAGGTCCTATAATTCACCCCTCCACTTT
-	TRBD1	TRBV12-3/TRBV12-4	TRBJ1-5	CASSPGTGPGSQPQHF	TGTGCCAGCAGTCCAGGGACAGGGCCAGGGTCACAGCCCCAGCATTTT
-	-	TRBV6-1	TRBJ1-5	CASSTGQAGNQPQHF	TGTGCCAGCAGTACGGGACAAGCAGGCAATCAGCCCCAGCATTTT
few	TRBD2	TRBV4-1	TRBJ2-4	CASSQRTSGSGGEAKNIQYF	TGCGCCAGCAGCCAGAGGACTAGCGGGAGTGGGGGTGAGGCCAAAAACATTCAGTACTTC
-	TRBD2	TRBV20-1	TRBJ2-4	CSATRLAGRAKNIQYF	TGCAGTGCTACCCGTCTAGCGGGGAGAGCCAAAAACATTCAGTACTTC
few	-	TRBV5-1	TRBJ2-1	CASSWASSYNEQFF	TGCGCCAGCAGCTGGGCATCCTCCTACAATGAGCAGTTCTTC
many	-	TRBV18	TRBJ1-4	CASSPNGSNEKLFF	TGTGCCAGCTCACCAAACGGCTCTAATGAAAAACTGTTTTTT
once	-	TRBV27	TRBJ2-7	CASSSRLSEQYF	TGTGCCAGCAGTTCCCGGCTCAGCGAGCAGTACTTC
-	TRBD2	TRBV12-3/TRBV12-4	TRBJ2-3	CASSRPGLAGGPSDTQYF	TGTGCCAGCAGTCGCCCGGGACTAGCGGGAGGGCCCTCAGATACGCAGTATTTT
many	-	TRBV7-7	TRBJ2-1	CASSLDEYNEQFF	TGTGCTAGCAGCTTAGACGAGTACAATGAGCAGTTCTTC